A single sample gave rise to the 16 T cell receptor beta chains below, sequenced in a study of response to subunit inactivated influenza vaccine. In TCRdb, the RT-PCR reads were re-called with MiXCR into one record per CDR3 protein. This sample has approximately 700,000 distinct CDR3 sequences, with 15% to 18% found just once. The sequencing here drew on PBMCs from blood, taken about 13 days after vaccination. The receptors originated from a man between 50 and 59 years old who received an inactivated influenza vaccine.

CDR3 sequence reads: CASSEETSGMGTQYF. CDR3 DNA: TGTGCCAGCAGTGAAGAGACTAGCGGGATGGGGACCCAGTACTTC. This chain uses TRBV2 with TRBJ2-5, with 11 bases lining up with TRBD2. Germline CDR1 reads SNHLY; CDR2 reads FYNNEI. The CDR3 runs 15 residues. V lost 1 base to trimming and J lost 7 bases; unmatched junction nucleotides: 5. Using reference TRBV2 and TRBJ2-5 for the parts outside the CDR3, the full variable domain is EPEVTQTPSHQVTQMGQEVILRCVPISNHLYFYWYRQILGQKVEFLVSFYNNEISEKSEIFDDQFSVERPDGSNFTLKIRSTKLEDSAMYFCASSEETSGMGTQYFGPGTRLLVL.

The chain recombines TRBV24-1 with TRBJ2-5, with 7 positions matching TRBD1. The CDR3 has 16 residues. Germline V gene lookup returns CDR1 KGHDR and CDR2 SFDVKD. Trimming cost V 2 bases and J 5 bases; bases outside gene matches: 10. The CDR3 region has the DNA TGTGCCACCAGTGATTCTGGGACCGGGACAGCGGAGACCCAGTACTTC. The encoded protein is CATSDSGTGTAETQYF.

There are many counts of this clonotype. V is TRBV5-6 and J is TRBJ1-1; no reliable D call. Germline CDR1 and CDR2: SGHDT and YYEEEE. Trimming left V 0 bases short and J 2 bases short, with 8 bases between. The length of the CDR3 is 14 residues. In nucleotides, the CDR3 is TGTGCCAGCAGCTTGGACACCTTTAACACTGAAGCTTTCTTT. Its translation is CASSLDTFNTEAFF.

This clonotype was recorded a few times. CDR3 region: CASSPTSSDTQYF. The CDR3 DNA reads as TGTGCCAGCAGTCCTACTAGTTCAGATACGCAGTATTTT. The V call is TRBV28, the J call TRBJ2-3, with D perhaps matching TRBD2 (5 bases). Germline V CDR1 and CDR2: MDHEN, SYDVKM. The V gene lost 5 bases and the J gene lost 4 bases, with 10 bases spanning the gap. This CDR3 has 13 residues.

CDR3 bases: TGTGCCAGCTCACCCCCGGGACTAGCGGGAGTTAATGAGCAGTTCTTC. It is translated as CASSPPGLAGVNEQFF. The V call is TRBV18, the J call TRBJ2-1; 14 positions match TRBD2. Germline CDR1 KGHSH, CDR2 LQKENI. This CDR3 contains 16 residues. The V and J ends lost 3 bases and 7 bases, in that order; junction bases with no gene match: 5.

This clonotype was picked up a small number of times. The chain links TRBV28 to TRBJ1-1, with 11 bases fitting TRBD1. This CDR3 region has 15 residues. Losses at the gene ends were 3 bases for V and 5 bases for J; bases not matched to a gene: 5. In germline, CDR1 is MDHEN, CDR2 SYDVKM. CDR3 nucleotides: TGTGCCAGCAGTTTCCCGGGACAGGGGGAGACTGAAGCTTTCTTT. Residues: CASSFPGQGETEAFF.

The chain has TRBV12-3 or TRBV12-4 and TRBJ2-5, with 14 positions matching TRBD2. V gave up 6 bases and J gave up 7 bases; unmatched junction bases: 7. The CDR3 has 15 amino acids. Here the CDR3 DNA reads TGTGCCAGCAGCCGGAGGACTAGCGGGGGGTCGACCCAGTACTTC. Translated, it gives CASSRRTSGGSTQYF.

This chain links TRBV5-1 with TRBJ2-1; D is possibly TRBD1 or TRBD2 (5 bases each). The V and J ends lost 0 bases and 3 bases respectively, with 7 bases between them. The CDR3 runs to 14 residues. The germline CDR1 and CDR2 sequences are SGHRS and YFSETQ. The CDR3 reads CASSLGDHYNEQFF. In DNA form, the CDR3 reads TGCGCCAGCAGCTTGGGGGACCACTACAATGAGCAGTTCTTC.

The table lists this clonotype with a few counts. The chain joins TRBV5-1 to TRBJ1-6, with D hard to call. Germline CDR1 is SGHRS and CDR2 is YFSETQ. The CDR3 contains 15 residues. The V end lost 1 base, the J end lost 8 bases, and 13 bases lay between the germline ends. The CDR3 nucleotides are TGCGCCAGCAGCTTGCATGGGAGAGCGGATTCACCCCTCCACTTT. Protein: CASSLHGRADSPLHF.

This clonotype showed up just once. The chain couples TRBV6-2 or TRBV6-3 to TRBJ2-7; 7 bases match TRBD2. The CDR3 spans 16 residues. The V and J ends lost 6 bases and 3 bases, in that order; junction bases with no gene match: 14. Germline V gene sequence: CDR1 MNHEY, CDR2 SVGEGT. The CDR3 sequence: CASSRALSGNLYEQYF. CDR3 nucleotide sequence: TGTGCCAGCAGCCGTGCCCTCAGCGGGAATCTCTACGAGCAGTACTTC.

There are many counts of this clonotype. This rearrangement joins TRBV7-9 to TRBJ1-6; unclear D gene. CDR1 SEHNR and CDR2 FQNEAQ come from the germline V gene (reference sequence). Trimming stripped 5 bases from V and 2 bases from J, with 13 bases between. The CDR3 length is 16 residues. DNA for the CDR3: TGTGCCAGCAGCCCGCTAATTGGGGCCTATAATTCACCCCTCCACTTT. This codes for CASSPLIGAYNSPLHF.

In this sample, this clonotype turned up many times. This chain connects TRBV5-1 to TRBJ1-1; TRBD1 agrees at 8 bases. The germline gives CDR1 SGHRS, CDR2 YFSETQ. With 5 bases clipped from V and 4 bases from J, the junction kept 7 bases outside the gene matches. This CDR3 comprises 14 residues. CDR3 protein: CASSQVGTGTEAFF. The CDR3 DNA follows: TGCGCCAGCAGTCAAGTTGGGACAGGCACTGAAGCTTTCTTT.

This chain links TRBV10-3 with TRBJ2-3, with 15 positions matching TRBD2. Germline trimming cut 9 bases from V and 1 base from J; bases unmatched to any gene: 8. The length of the CDR3 is 17 residues. Germline V gene data show CDR1 as ENHRY and CDR2 as SYGVKD. CDR3 sequence: CAMGGLAGGSGTDTQYF. CDR3 in DNA: TGTGCCATGGGGGGACTAGCGGGAGGATCTGGCACAGATACGCAGTATTTT.

This chain links TRBV7-9 with TRBJ2-1; 12 positions agree with TRBD1. The CDR3 spans 14 residues. The ends lost 3 bases at V and 9 bases at J; junction bases unmatched: 3. Germline CDR1 SEHNR, CDR2 FQNEAQ (reference sequence). In DNA form, the CDR3 reads TGTGCCAGCAGCTTGGGACAGGGGGCTTTTGAGCAGTTCTTC. As protein: CASSLGQGAFEQFF.

This clonotype was observed at least ten times. This rearrangement joins TRBV12-3 or TRBV12-4 to TRBJ2-7, with D hard to call. The CDR3 contains 12 residues. Trimming removed 11 bases from V and 3 bases from J, with 14 bases in between. The CDR3 sequence: CASTGSLYEQYF. The CDR3 DNA reads TGTGCCTCCACGGGTAGCCTCTACGAGCAGTACTTC.

This clonotype was seen more than once but under ten times. The chain joins TRBV7-2 to TRBJ1-1, with 8 bases aligning to TRBD1. The CDR3 has 15 amino acids. V dropped 7 bases and J dropped 2; count of bases not matched to a gene: 9. Germline assignment: CDR1 SGHTA and CDR2 FQGNSA. CDR3 protein: CASNRGALGNTEAFF. CDR3 bases: TGTGCCAGCAACAGGGGGGCGCTCGGAAACACTGAAGCTTTCTTT.